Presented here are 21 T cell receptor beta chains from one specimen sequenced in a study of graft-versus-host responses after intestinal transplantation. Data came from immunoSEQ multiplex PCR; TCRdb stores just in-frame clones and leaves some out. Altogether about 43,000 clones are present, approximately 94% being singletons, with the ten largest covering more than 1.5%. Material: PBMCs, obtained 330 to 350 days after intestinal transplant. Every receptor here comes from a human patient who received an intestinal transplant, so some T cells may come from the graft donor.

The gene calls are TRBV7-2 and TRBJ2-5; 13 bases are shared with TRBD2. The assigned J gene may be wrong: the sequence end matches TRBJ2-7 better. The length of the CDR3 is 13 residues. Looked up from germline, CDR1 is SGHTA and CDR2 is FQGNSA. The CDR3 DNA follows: TGTGCCAGCAGCTGGACTAGCGGGAGCGAGCAGTACTTC. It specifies CASSWTSGSEQYF.

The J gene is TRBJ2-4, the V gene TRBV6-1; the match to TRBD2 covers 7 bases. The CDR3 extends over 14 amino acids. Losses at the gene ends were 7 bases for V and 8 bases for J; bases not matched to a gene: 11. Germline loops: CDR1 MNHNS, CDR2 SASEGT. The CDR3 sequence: CASTLGPREDIQYF. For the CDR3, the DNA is TGTGCCAGCACGTTGGGACCTCGGGAGGACATTCAGTACTTC.

CDR3 nucleotide sequence: TGTGCCAGCAGTGGATCCCGGGACAGGGAGTTCAATGAGCAGTTCTTC. It codes for CASSGSRDREFNEQFF. This chain connects TRBV2 to TRBJ2-1, with 9 positions matching TRBD1. The V gene's germline CDR1 is SNHLY and CDR2 FYNNEI. J was trimmed by 6 bases and V by 4 bases; bases with no gene match: 10. This CDR3 comprises 16 residues.

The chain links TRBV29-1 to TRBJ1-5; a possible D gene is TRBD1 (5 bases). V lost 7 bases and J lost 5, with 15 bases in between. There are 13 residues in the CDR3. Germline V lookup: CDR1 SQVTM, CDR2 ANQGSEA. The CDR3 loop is CSGSGGSDQPQHF. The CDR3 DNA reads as TGCAGCGGGAGTGGGGGGTCCGATCAGCCCCAGCATTTT.

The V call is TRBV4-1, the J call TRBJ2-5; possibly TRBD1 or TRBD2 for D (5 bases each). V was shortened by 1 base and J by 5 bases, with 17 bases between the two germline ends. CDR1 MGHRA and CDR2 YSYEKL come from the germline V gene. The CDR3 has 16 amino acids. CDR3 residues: CASSQGGTGNRETQYF. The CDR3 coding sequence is TGCGCCAGCAGCCAAGGGGGGACGGGCAATCGTGAGACCCAGTACTTC.

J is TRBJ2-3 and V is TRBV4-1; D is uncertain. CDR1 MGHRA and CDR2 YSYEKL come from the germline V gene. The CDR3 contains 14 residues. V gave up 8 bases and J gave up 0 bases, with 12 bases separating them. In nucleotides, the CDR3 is TGCGCCAGCGCCACTTTTACTAGCACAGATACGCAGTATTTT. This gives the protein CASATFTSTDTQYF.

DNA for the CDR3: TGTGCCAGCAGTGGAAGGACCCCCGGGGTGAATGAGCAGTTCTTC. Translation: CASSGRTPGVNEQFF. The rearrangement joins TRBV2 to TRBJ2-1; D possibly corresponds to TRBD2 (5 bases). Germline V CDR1 and CDR2: SNHLY, FYNNEI. The CDR3 is 15 amino acids. The V gene lost 4 bases and the J gene lost 7 bases, with 17 bases spanning the gap.

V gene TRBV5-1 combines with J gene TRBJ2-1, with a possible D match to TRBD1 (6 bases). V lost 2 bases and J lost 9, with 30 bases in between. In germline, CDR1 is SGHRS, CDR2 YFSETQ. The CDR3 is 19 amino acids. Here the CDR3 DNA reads TGCGCCAGCAGCTTAAACTCCTACCGGACAACACAGCAAGGGGGTGAGCAGTTCTTC. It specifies CASSLNSYRTTQQGGEQFF.

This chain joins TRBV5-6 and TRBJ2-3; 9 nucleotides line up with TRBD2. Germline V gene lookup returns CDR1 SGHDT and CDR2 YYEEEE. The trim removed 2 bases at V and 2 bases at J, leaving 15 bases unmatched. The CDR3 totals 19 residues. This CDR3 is CASSLGTSPAGGITDTQYF. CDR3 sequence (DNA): TGTGCCAGCAGCTTAGGGACGTCCCCAGCGGGGGGAATCACAGATACGCAGTATTTT.

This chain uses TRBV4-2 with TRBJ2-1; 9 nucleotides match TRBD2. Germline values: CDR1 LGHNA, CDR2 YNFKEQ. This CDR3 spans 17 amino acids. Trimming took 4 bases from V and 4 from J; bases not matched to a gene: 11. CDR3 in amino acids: CASSPLAGAALYNEQFF. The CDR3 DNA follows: TGTGCCAGCAGCCCTTTAGCGGGAGCCGCCCTTTACAATGAGCAGTTCTTC.

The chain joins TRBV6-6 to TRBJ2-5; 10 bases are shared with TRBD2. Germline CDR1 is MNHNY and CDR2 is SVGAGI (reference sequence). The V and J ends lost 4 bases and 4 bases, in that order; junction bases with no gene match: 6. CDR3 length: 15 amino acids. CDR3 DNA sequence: TGTGCCAGCAGTTTTAGCGGGGGGTCGGGAGAGACCCAGTACTTC. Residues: CASSFSGGSGETQYF.

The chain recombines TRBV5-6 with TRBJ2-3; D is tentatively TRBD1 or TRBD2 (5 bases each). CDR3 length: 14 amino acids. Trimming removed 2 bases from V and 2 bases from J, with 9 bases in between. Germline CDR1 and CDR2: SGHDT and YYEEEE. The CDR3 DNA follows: TGTGCCAGCAGCTTTGGGGGAACCACAGATACGCAGTATTTT. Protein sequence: CASSFGGTTDTQYF.

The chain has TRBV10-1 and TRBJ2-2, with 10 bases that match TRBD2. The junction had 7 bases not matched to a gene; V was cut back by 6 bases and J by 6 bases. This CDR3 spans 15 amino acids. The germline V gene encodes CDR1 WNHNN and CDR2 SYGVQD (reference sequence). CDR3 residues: CASSEREGRSGELFF. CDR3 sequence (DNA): TGCGCCAGCAGCGAGCGGGAGGGCCGATCCGGGGAGCTGTTTTTT.

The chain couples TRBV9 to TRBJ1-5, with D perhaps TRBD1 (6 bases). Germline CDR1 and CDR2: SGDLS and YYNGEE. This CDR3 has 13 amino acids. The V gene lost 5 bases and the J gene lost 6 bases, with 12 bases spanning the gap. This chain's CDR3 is CASSDTGSQPQHF. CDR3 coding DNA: TGTGCCAGCAGTGATACAGGGAGTCAGCCCCAGCATTTT. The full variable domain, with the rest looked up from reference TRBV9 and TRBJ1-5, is DSGVTQTPKHLITATGQRVTLRCSPRSGDLSVYWYQQSLDQGLQFLIQYYNGEERAKGNILERFSAQQFPDLHSELNLSSLELGDSALYFCASSDTGSQPQHFGDGTRLSIL.

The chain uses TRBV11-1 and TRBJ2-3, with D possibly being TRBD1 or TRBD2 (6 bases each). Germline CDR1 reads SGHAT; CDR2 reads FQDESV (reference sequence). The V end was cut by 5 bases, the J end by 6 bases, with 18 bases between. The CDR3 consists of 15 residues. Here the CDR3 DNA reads TGTGCCAGCAGCAACCCGCGGGACAAGATGGATACGCAGTATTTT. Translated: CASSNPRDKMDTQYF. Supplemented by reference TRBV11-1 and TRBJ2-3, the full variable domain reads EAEVAQSPRYKITEKSQAVAFWCDPISGHATLYWYRQILGQGPELLVQFQDESVVDDSQLPKDRFSAERLKGVDSTLKIQPAELGDSAMYLCASSNPRDKMDTQYFGPGTRLTVL.

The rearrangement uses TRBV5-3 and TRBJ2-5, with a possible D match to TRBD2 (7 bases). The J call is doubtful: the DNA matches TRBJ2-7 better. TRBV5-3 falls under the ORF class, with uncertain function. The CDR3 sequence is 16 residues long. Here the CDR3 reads CARSLEGEGLTYEQYF. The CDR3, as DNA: TGTGCCAGAAGCTTGGAGGGGGAGGGCCTGACCTACGAGCAGTACTTC.

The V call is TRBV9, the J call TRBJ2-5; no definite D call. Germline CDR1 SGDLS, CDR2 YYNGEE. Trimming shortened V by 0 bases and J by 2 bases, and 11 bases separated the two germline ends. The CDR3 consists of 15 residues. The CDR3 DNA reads TGTGCCAGCAGCGTAGCTAATGGCAGGCAAGAGACCCAGTACTTC. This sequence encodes CASSVANGRQETQYF.

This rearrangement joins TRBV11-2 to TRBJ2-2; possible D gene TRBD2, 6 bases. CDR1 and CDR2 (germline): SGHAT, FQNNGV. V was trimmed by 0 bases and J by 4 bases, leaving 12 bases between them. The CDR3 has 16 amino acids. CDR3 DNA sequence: TGTGCCAGCAGCTTAGATATAGCGGACTTCACCGGGGAGCTGTTTTTT. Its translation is CASSLDIADFTGELFF.

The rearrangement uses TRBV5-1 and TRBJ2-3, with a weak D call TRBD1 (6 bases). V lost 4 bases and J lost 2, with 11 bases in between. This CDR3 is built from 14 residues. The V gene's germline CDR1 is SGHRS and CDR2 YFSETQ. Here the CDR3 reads CASSIYRDTDTQYF. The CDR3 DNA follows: TGCGCCAGCAGCATATACAGGGACACAGATACGCAGTATTTT.

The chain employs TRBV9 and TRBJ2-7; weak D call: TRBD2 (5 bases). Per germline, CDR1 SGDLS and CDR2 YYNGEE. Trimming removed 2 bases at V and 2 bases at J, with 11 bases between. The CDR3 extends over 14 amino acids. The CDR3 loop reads CASSVRTGPYEQYF. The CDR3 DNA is TGTGCCAGCAGCGTCCGGACTGGACCCTACGAGCAGTACTTC.

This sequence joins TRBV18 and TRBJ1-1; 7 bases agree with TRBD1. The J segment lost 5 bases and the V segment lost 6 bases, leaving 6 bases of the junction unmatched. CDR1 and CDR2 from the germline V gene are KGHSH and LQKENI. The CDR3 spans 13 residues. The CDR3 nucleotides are TGTGCCAGCTCTCCGCTACAGGGGACTGAAGCTTTCTTT. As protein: CASSPLQGTEAFF.